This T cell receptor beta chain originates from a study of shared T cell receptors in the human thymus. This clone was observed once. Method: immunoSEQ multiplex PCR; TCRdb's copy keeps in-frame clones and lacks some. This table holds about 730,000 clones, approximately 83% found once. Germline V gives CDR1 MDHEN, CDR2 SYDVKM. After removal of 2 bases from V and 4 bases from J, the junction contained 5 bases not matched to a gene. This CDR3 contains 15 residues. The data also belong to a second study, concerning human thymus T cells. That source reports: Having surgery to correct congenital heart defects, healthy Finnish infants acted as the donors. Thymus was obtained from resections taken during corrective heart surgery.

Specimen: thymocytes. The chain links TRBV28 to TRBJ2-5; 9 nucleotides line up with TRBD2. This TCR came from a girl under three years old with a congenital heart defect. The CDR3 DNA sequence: TGTGCCAGCAGTTTAGGGCGGGGGGGCCCAGAGACCCAGTACTTC. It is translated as CASSLGRGGPETQYF.